The clone carrying this TCR beta chain showed up just once. V shed 3 bases and J shed 0 bases, with 10 bases lying between them. The CDR3 sequence is 15 residues long. Germline V CDR1 and CDR2: SGHDT, YYEEEE. Libraries were prepared by immunoSEQ multiplex PCR; TCRdb keeps only in-frame clonotypes and omits some of them. The table has around 290,000 clones, around 90% seen once. The sample comes from a study of blood T cell repertoires in COVID-19. The gene calls are TRBV5-6 and TRBJ2-1; the D gene is possibly TRBD1 (6 bases). The sequencing sample was made of PBMCs or T cells enriched from blood (not recorded which). This sequence originates from a woman in her 30s who had recovered from COVID-19. The CDR3 DNA sequence: TGTGCCAGCAGCTGGGGACACCCCTCCTACAATGAGCAGTTCTTC. Translated: CASSWGHPSYNEQFF.